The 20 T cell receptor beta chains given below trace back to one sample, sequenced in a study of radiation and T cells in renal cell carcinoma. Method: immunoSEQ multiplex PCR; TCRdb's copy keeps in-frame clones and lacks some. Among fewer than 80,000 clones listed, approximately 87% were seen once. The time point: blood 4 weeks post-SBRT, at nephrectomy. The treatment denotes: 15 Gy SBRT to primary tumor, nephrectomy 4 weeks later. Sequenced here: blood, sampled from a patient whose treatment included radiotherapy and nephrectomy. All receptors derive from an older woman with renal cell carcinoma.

CDR3 sequence reads: CASSLAAANTEAFF. In DNA form, the CDR3 reads TGCGCCAGCAGCTTGGCGGCAGCAAACACTGAAGCTTTCTTT. This chain connects TRBV5-1 to TRBJ1-1; D remains ambiguous. The V and J ends lost 0 bases and 2 bases respectively, with 8 bases between them. CDR1 is SGHRS, CDR2 YFSETQ, per germline. The CDR3 consists of 14 residues. Full variable domain (rest looked up from reference TRBV5-1 and TRBJ1-1): KAGVTQTPRYLIKTRGQQVTLSCSPISGHRSVSWYQQTPGQGLQFLFEYFSETQRNKGNFPGRFSGRQFSNSRSEMNVSTLELGDSALYLCASSLAAANTEAFFGQGTRLTVV.

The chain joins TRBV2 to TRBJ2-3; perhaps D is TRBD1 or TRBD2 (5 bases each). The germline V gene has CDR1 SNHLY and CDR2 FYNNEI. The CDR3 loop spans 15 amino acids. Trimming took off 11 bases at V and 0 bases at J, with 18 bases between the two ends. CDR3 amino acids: CAGGQGRASTDTQYF. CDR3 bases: TGTGCCGGCGGGCAGGGCAGAGCTAGCACAGATACGCAGTATTTT.

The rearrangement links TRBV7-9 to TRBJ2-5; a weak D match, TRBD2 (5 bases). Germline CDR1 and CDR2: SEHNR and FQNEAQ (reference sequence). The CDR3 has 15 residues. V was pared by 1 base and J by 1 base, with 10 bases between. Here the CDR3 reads CASSLGSGFQETQYF. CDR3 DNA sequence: TGTGCCAGCAGCTTAGGATCGGGGTTCCAAGAGACCCAGTACTTC.

In DNA form, the CDR3 reads TGTGCCAGCAGGGGTTTGGACCCCGGACATTCACCCCTCCACTTT. Its translation is CASRGLDPGHSPLHF. The V gene is TRBV2, the J gene TRBJ1-6; D gene ambiguous. V was pared by 6 bases and J by 8 bases, with 17 bases between. CDR3 length equals 15 residues. Germline values: CDR1 SNHLY, CDR2 FYNNEI. Using reference TRBV2 and TRBJ1-6 for the parts outside the CDR3, the full variable domain is EPEVTQTPSHQVTQMGQEVILRCVPISNHLYFYWYRQILGQKVEFLVSFYNNEISEKSEIFDDQFSVERPDGSNFTLKIRSTKLEDSAMYFCASRGLDPGHSPLHFGNGTRLTVT.

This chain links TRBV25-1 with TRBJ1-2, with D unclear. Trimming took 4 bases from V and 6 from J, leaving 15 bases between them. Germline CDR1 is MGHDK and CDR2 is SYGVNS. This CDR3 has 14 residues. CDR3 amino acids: CASSGNARAHGYTF. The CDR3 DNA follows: TGTGCCAGCAGTGGAAACGCCCGGGCACATGGCTACACCTTC.

CDR3 protein: CASRPLWGGPGTGELFF. DNA of the CDR3: TGTGCCAGCAGGCCACTTTGGGGAGGGCCGGGGACCGGGGAGCTGTTTTTT. The rearrangement links TRBV28 to TRBJ2-2; TRBD2 aligns across 7 bases. There are 17 residues in the CDR3. V trimming: 6 bases; J trimming: 5 bases; junction bases outside the gene matches: 15. Germline-derived CDR1 and CDR2 are MDHEN and SYDVKM.

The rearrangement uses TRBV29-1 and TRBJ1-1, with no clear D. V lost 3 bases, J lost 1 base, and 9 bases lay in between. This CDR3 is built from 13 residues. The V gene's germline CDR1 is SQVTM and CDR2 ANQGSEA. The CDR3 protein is CSVDGEGNTEAFF. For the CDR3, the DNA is TGCAGCGTTGATGGGGAGGGGAACACTGAAGCTTTCTTT. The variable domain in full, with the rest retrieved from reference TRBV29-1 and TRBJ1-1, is SAVISQKPSRDICQRGTSLTIQCQVDSQVTMMFWYRQQPGQSLTLIATANQGSEATYESGFVIDKFPISRPNLTFSTLTVSNMSPEDSSIYLCSVDGEGNTEAFFGQGTRLTVV.

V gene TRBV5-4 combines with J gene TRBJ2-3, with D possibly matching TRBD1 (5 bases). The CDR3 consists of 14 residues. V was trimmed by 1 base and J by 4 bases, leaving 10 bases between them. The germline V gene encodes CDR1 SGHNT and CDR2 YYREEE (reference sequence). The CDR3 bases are TGTGCCAGCAGCTTGAACCAGGGCCCAGATACGCAGTATTTT. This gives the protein CASSLNQGPDTQYF.

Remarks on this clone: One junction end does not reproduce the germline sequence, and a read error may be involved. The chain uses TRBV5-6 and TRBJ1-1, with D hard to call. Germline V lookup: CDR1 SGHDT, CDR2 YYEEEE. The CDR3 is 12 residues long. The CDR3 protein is CASSSANPEAFF. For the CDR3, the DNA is TGTGCCAGCAGCTCCGCGAACCCTGAAGCTTTCTTT.

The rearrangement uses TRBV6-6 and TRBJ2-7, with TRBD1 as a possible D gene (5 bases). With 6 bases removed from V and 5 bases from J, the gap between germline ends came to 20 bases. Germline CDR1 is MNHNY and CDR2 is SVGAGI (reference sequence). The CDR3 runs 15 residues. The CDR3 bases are TGTGCCAGCAGCAACGAGTGGACCCTCAGGGACGAGCAGTACTTC. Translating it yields CASSNEWTLRDEQYF.

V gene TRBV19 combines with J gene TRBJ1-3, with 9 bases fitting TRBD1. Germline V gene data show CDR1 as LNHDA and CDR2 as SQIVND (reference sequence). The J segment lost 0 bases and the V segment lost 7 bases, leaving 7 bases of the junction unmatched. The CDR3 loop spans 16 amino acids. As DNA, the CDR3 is TGTGCCAGTACACGGACGGGACAGGGCTCTGGAAACACCATATATTTT. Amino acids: CASTRTGQGSGNTIYF.

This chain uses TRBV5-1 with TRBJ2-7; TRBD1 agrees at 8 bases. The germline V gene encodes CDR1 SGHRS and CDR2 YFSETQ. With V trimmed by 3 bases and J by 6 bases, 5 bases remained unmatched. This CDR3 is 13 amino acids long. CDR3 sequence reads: CASSYRQGSEQYF. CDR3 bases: TGCGCCAGCAGCTATAGACAGGGGAGCGAGCAGTACTTC.

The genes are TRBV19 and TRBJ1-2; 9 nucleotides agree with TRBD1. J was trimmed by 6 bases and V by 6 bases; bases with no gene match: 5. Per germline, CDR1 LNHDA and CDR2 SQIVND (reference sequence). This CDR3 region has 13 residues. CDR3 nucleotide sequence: TGTGCCAGTAGGGACAGGGGTAGGGATGGCTACACCTTC. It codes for CASRDRGRDGYTF.

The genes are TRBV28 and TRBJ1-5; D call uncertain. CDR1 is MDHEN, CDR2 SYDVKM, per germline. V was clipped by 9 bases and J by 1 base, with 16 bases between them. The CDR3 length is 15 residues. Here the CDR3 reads CASGGSILSNQPQHF. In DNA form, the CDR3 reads TGTGCCAGTGGTGGCAGCATACTGAGCAATCAGCCCCAGCATTTT.

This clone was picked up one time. This CDR3 reads CASRVSRRGNQPQHF. Here the CDR3 DNA reads TGTGCCAGCAGGGTGAGTAGGCGAGGCAATCAGCCCCAGCATTTT. The rearrangement links TRBV6-5 to TRBJ1-5; no clear D. Germline V gene lookup returns CDR1 MNHEY and CDR2 SVGAGI. Trimming took off 6 bases at V and 2 bases at J, with 14 bases between the two ends. CDR3 length: 15 residues.

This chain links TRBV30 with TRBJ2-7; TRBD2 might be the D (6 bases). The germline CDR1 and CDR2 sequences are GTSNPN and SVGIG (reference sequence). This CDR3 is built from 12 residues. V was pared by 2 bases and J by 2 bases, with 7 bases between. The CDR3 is CAWSPGAYEQYF. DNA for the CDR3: TGTGCCTGGAGTCCGGGAGCCTACGAGCAGTACTTC.

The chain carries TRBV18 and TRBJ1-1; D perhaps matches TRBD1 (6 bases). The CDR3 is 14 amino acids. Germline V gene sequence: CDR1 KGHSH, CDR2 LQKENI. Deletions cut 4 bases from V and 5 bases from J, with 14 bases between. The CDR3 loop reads CASSQGQGRTEAFF. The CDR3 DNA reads TGTGCCAGCTCACAAGGCCAGGGGAGAACTGAAGCTTTCTTT.

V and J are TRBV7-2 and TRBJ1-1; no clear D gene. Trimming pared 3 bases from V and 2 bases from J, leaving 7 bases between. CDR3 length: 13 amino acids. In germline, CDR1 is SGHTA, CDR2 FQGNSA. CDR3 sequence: CASSFRPNTEAFF. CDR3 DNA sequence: TGTGCCAGCAGCTTCCGTCCCAACACTGAAGCTTTCTTT.

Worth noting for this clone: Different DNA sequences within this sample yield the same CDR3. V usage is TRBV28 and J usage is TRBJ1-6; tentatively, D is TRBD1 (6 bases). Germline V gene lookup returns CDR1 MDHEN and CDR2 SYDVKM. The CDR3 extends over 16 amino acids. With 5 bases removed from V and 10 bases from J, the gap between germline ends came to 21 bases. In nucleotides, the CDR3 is TGTGCCAGCAGTCCCACCTTGTGGGGGGCTCAGTCACCCCTCCACTTT. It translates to CASSPTLWGAQSPLHF.

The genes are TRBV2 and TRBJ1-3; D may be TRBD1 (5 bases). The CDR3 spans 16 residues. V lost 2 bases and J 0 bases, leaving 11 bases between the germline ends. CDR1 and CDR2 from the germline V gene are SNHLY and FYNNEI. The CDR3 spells CASSEQGANSGNTIYF. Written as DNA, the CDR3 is TGTGCCAGCAGTGAACAAGGGGCCAACTCTGGAAACACCATATATTTT. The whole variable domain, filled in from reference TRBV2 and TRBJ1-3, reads EPEVTQTPSHQVTQMGQEVILRCVPISNHLYFYWYRQILGQKVEFLVSFYNNEISEKSEIFDDQFSVERPDGSNFTLKIRSTKLEDSAMYFCASSEQGANSGNTIYFGEGSWLTVV.